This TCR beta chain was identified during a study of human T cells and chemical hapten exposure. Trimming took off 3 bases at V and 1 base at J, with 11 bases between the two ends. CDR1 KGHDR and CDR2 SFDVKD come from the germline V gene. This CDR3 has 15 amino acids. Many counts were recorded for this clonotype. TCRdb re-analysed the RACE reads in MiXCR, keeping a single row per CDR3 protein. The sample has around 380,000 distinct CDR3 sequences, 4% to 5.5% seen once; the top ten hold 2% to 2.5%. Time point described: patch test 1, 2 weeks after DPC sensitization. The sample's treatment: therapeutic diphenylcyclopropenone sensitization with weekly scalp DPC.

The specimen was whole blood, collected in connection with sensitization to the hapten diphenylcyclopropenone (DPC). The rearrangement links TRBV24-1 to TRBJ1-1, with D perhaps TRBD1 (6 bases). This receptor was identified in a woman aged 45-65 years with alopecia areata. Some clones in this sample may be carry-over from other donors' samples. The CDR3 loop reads CATSDARGGNTEAFF. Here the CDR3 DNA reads TGTGCCACCAGTGATGCCAGGGGCGGGAACACTGAAGCTTTCTTT.